The 5 T cell receptor beta chains in this list originate from one sample, sequenced in a study of blood T cell repertoires in COVID-19. Assay: immunoSEQ multiplex PCR; the TCRdb copy retains only in-frame clones and omits some. This sample has hundreds of thousands of clones, with 80% to 90% found just once. Sequences were obtained from peripheral blood. All receptors derive from a woman between 25 and 40 years old with COVID-19, enrolled during active disease.

This chain joins TRBV24-1 and TRBJ2-3; 9 positions agree with TRBD2. The junction had 11 bases not matched to a gene; V was cut back by 6 bases and J by 2 bases. In germline, CDR1 is KGHDR, CDR2 SFDVKD. CDR3 length equals 17 residues. The CDR3 loop reads CATSSWREGRLTDTQYF. DNA for the CDR3: TGTGCCACCAGTTCCTGGCGGGAGGGCCGTCTCACAGATACGCAGTATTTT.

Comment on this clone: The same CDR3 is also encoded by other DNA sequences in this sample. This chain links TRBV28 with TRBJ2-7; D gene uncertain. Germline V lookup: CDR1 MDHEN, CDR2 SYDVKM. There are 11 residues in the CDR3. Trimming cost V 6 bases and J 3 bases, with 6 bases left between them. Here the CDR3 DNA reads TGTGCCAGCAGCTCTAACTACGAGCAGTACGTC. This sequence encodes CASSSNYEQYV.

This rearrangement joins TRBV5-6 to TRBJ1-4; a weak D match, TRBD1 (5 bases). Deletions cut 4 bases from V and 6 bases from J, with 13 bases between. This CDR3 is built from 14 residues. Germline loops: CDR1 SGHDT, CDR2 YYEEEE. The CDR3 protein is CASSLPGGDEKLFF. CDR3 DNA: TGTGCCAGCAGCCTGCCCGGGGGAGATGAAAAACTGTTTTTT.

V gene TRBV6-5 combines with J gene TRBJ2-1, with unresolved D. The CDR3 is made up of 14 amino acids. Per germline, CDR1 MNHEY and CDR2 SVGAGI. Trimming stripped 7 bases from V and 2 bases from J, with 12 bases between. The chain's CDR3 is CASISSGAYNEQFF. The DNA of the CDR3 is TGTGCCAGCATCTCATCCGGAGCCTACAATGAGCAGTTCTTC.

The chain combines TRBV4-1 with TRBJ2-5; D unresolved. Per germline, CDR1 MGHRA and CDR2 YSYEKL. The V end was cut by 0 bases, the J end by 5 bases, with 13 bases between. The CDR3 extends over 15 amino acids. The CDR3 coding sequence is TGCGCCAGCAGCCAAGACCCAACCGGGTGGGAGACCCAGTACTTC. The encoded protein is CASSQDPTGWETQYF.